This entry describes one T cell receptor beta chain. The antigen remains unidentified. The data derive from a study of Graves' ophthalmopathy and Graves' hyperthyroidism. The authors amplified TCR beta CDR3 regions, and they did so from RNA transcripts for repertoire sequencing. Second-round multiplex PCR came after first-round RT-PCR with HTBI primers. TCRdb re-analysed the multiplex PCR reads in MiXCR, keeping a single row per CDR3 protein. The sample carries roughly 700,000 distinct CDR3 sequences, roughly 40% recorded once. Study-level findings and limits: Detected in blood as well were most expanded thyroid clonotypes with frequency above 0.001.

Other autoimmune diseases, uncontrolled infections, pregnancy or lactation excluded patients from enrollment. V shed 4 bases and J shed 3 bases, with 10 bases lying between them. CDR3 length equals 13 residues. Germline loops: CDR1 SGHRS, CDR2 YFSETQ. The origin of this receptor is an adult man with Graves' ophthalmopathy. This chain connects TRBV5-1 to TRBJ2-5; D not resolved. The sequencing sample was made of peripheral blood. CDR3 loop: CASSDLVKETQYF. The CDR3 DNA reads as TGCGCCAGCAGCGACTTGGTCAAAGAGACCCAGTACTTC.